The rows below give T cell receptor beta chains drawn from one sample of a study of blood T cell repertoires in COVID-19. Profiled with immunoSEQ multiplex PCR; TCRdb holds only in-frame clones, not every one. The repertoire holds some 170,000 clones, with more than 70% as singletons. Specimen: PBMCs or T cells enriched from blood (not recorded which). The receptors come from a man in his forties who had recovered from COVID-19. Each CDR3 is given with its conserved first and last residue. The order of the fields is D gene, V gene, J gene, clone size, CDR3 protein, CDR3 DNA. A D gene is named only where the DNA matches it firmly. Clone size appears in some rows only: once, few, many, or a class for an expanded clone.

-	TRBV9	TRBJ2-1	-	CASSVSPGGLYNEQFF	TGTGCCAGCAGCGTATCGCCGGGGGGCCTCTACAATGAGCAGTTCTTC
TRBD1	TRBV7-8	TRBJ1-2	-	CASSPRGGLSYGYTF	TGTGCCAGCAGCCCAAGAGGGGGCCTCTCCTATGGCTACACCTTC
-	TRBV29-1	TRBJ2-4	-	CSVATDKNIQYF	TGCAGCGTTGCCACAGATAAAAACATTCAGTACTTC
-	TRBV14	TRBJ1-5	once	CASSQEGEPQHF	TGTGCCAGCAGCCAAGAAGGGGAACCCCAGCATTTT
-	TRBV19	TRBJ1-1	-	CASSIDLQRLAFF	TGTGCCAGTAGTATAGATCTCCAACGGTTGGCTTTCTTT
TRBD1	TRBV30	TRBJ1-1	-	CAWSYDRGHRNTEAFF	TGTGCCTGGAGTTATGACAGGGGGCATAGGAACACTGAAGCTTTCTTT
-	TRBV7-9	TRBJ1-2	-	CASSLTGGLDGYTF	TGTGCCAGCAGCTTAACGGGGGGCTTGGATGGCTACACCTTC
-	TRBV29-1	TRBJ2-2	once	CSVPRFAGAGELFF	TGCAGCGTCCCCCGTTTTGCGGGCGCCGGGGAGCTGTTTTTT
TRBD1	TRBV5-5	TRBJ2-2	once	CASSLQGTGELFF	TGTGCCAGCAGCTTACAGGGGACCGGGGAGCTGTTTTTT
TRBD2	TRBV5-6	TRBJ2-5	-	CASSPTGTSGRETQYF	TGTGCCAGCAGCCCCACTGGGACTAGCGGGAGAGAGACCCAGTACTTC
TRBD2	TRBV25-1	TRBJ2-7	-	CASSDRDGLAGGFYEQYF	TGTGCCAGCAGTGACAGGGATGGACTAGCGGGAGGGTTCTACGAGCAGTACTTC
-	TRBV5-1	TRBJ2-5	-	CASSSSGPSGETQYF	TGCGCCAGCAGCTCCTCGGGGCCGAGCGGGGAGACCCAGTACTTC
TRBD2	TRBV12-3/TRBV12-4	TRBJ2-1	-	CATRTNGRTEQFF	TGTGCCACCCGGACTAACGGGAGGACTGAGCAGTTCTTC
-	TRBV6-5	TRBJ2-1	-	CASTSGTGVYNEQFF	TGTGCCAGCACCTCAGGAACTGGCGTTTACAATGAGCAGTTCTTC
TRBD2	TRBV2	TRBJ2-7	once	CASIEASGTSYEQYF	TGTGCCAGCATTGAGGCTAGCGGTACCTCCTACGAGCAGTACTTC
TRBD1	TRBV29-1	TRBJ1-1	-	CSVVGQGASNTEAFF	TGCAGCGTTGTCGGGCAGGGGGCTTCGAACACTGAAGCTTTCTTT
-	TRBV5-1	TRBJ2-7	-	CASSYGQFYEQYF	TGCGCCAGCAGCTACGGACAGTTCTACGAGCAGTACTTC
-	TRBV2	TRBJ1-5	-	CASSEKGASNQPQHF	TGTGCCAGCAGTGAGAAGGGAGCTAGCAATCAGCCCCAGCATTTT
-	TRBV2	TRBJ2-1	-	CAGSDTGFNEQFF	TGTGCCGGAAGCGACACAGGGTTCAATGAGCAGTTCTTC
-	TRBV30	TRBJ1-3	-	CAWSFAGVGNTIYF	TGTGCCTGGAGTTTCGCAGGGGTGGGAAACACCATATATTTT
-	TRBV5-1	TRBJ2-3	-	CASSLAGVGTDTQYF	TGCGCCAGCAGCTTGGCGGGAGTAGGGACAGATACGCAGTATTTT
-	TRBV6-2/TRBV6-3	TRBJ2-7	-	CASSPGLITYEQYF	TGTGCCAGCAGTCCAGGACTGATAACCTACGAGCAGTACTTC
TRBD1	TRBV5-6	TRBJ2-7	-	CASSFPGGGEQYF	TGTGCCAGCAGCTTCCCAGGGGGCGGCGAGCAGTACTTC
-	TRBV12-5	TRBJ1-5	-	CASGLLAAPQHF	TGTGCTAGTGGTTTGCTTGCGGCACCCCAGCATTTT
-	TRBV6-5	TRBJ1-1	-	CASSYSEMNTEAFF	TGTGCCAGCAGTTACTCGGAGATGAACACTGAAGCTTTCTTT
TRBD1	TRBV15	TRBJ2-1	-	CATSPDRGLDNEQFF	TGTGCCACCAGCCCGGACAGGGGGCTAGACAATGAGCAGTTCTTC
-	TRBV28	TRBJ1-5	-	CASSLTGGRPQHF	TGTGCCAGCAGTTTAACGGGGGGGAGGCCCCAGCATTTT
TRBD2	TRBV9	TRBJ2-5	-	CASSASGGEGETQYF	TGTGCCAGCAGCGCTAGCGGGGGGGAGGGAGAGACCCAGTACTTC
-	TRBV6-2/TRBV6-3	TRBJ2-2	-	CASSSHSSVTVGELFF	TGTGCCAGCAGTTCCCATTCTAGCGTTACGGTTGGGGAGCTGTTTTTT
-	TRBV5-4	TRBJ1-2	many	CASREKLNYGYTF	TGTGCCAGCAGGGAGAAGTTAAACTATGGCTACACCTTC
-	TRBV21-1	TRBJ2-1	few	CASRGVPSSYNEQFF	TGTGCCAGCAGGGGAGTCCCCAGCTCCTACAATGAGCAGTTCTTC
TRBD1	TRBV10-3	TRBJ1-2	-	CAISDKGTGGSGYTF	TGTGCCATCAGTGATAAGGGGACAGGGGGATCTGGCTACACCTTC
TRBD2	TRBV9	TRBJ2-3	-	CASSTPSGGGTDTQYF	TGTGCCAGCAGCACCCCTAGCGGGGGGGGCACAGATACGCAGTATTTT
-	TRBV6-5	TRBJ2-7	-	CASSYRIQGTSGEQYF	TGTGCCAGCAGCTACCGTATACAGGGTACCTCCGGGGAGCAGTACTTC
-	TRBV28	TRBJ1-2	-	CASSWGGGGFSYGYTF	TGTGCCAGCAGTTGGGGGGGAGGGGGTTTTAGCTATGGCTACACCTTC
-	TRBV19	TRBJ1-5	-	CASSIESLRQLHSNQPQHF	TGTGCCAGTAGTATAGAATCTTTGAGACAGCTCCATAGCAATCAGCCCCAGCATTTT
TRBD1	TRBV7-3	TRBJ2-3	few	CASSIGTGADTQYF	TGTGCCAGCAGCATTGGGACAGGAGCAGATACGCAGTATTTT
-	TRBV24-1	TRBJ2-3	-	CATRGLTDTQYF	TGTGCCACCAGGGGCCTCACAGATACGCAGTATTTT
-	TRBV6-5	TRBJ1-1	-	CASSALGGNTEAFF	TGTGCCAGCAGCGCCCTCGGGGGGAACACTGAAGCTTTCTTT
-	TRBV28	TRBJ2-5	-	CASSLGSVGVTQYF	TGTGCCAGCAGTCTGGGTAGCGTTGGTGTGACCCAGTACTTC
TRBD1	TRBV5-4	TRBJ2-4	-	CASSFGDRGVEAKNIQYF	TGTGCCAGCAGCTTTGGGGACAGGGGGGTGGAGGCCAAAAACATTCAGTACTTC
TRBD1	TRBV28	TRBJ2-7	-	CASTMGQGIYEQYF	TGTGCCAGCACAATGGGACAGGGGATTTACGAGCAGTACTTC
-	TRBV12-3/TRBV12-4	TRBJ2-2	-	CASSLHTGELFF	TGTGCCAGCAGTTTACATACCGGGGAGCTGTTTTTT
TRBD1	TRBV5-1	TRBJ2-1	-	CASSLLGTGASYNEQFF	TGCGCCAGCAGCCTATTAGGGACAGGGGCCTCCTACAATGAGCAGTTCTTC
TRBD1	TRBV9	TRBJ1-1	-	CASSPQGDRRTEAFF	TGTGCCAGCAGCCCCCAAGGGGACAGGCGCACTGAAGCTTTCTTT
TRBD1	TRBV4-1	TRBJ1-2	once	CASSQDQGDRIVF	TGCGCCAGCAGCCAAGATCAGGGGGACAGGATTGTCTTC
-	TRBV28	TRBJ1-2	-	CASSFYYGYTF	TGTGCCAGCAGTTTCTACTATGGCTACACCTTC
-	TRBV4-1	TRBJ1-3	-	CASSPRVGPGNTIYF	TGCGCCAGCAGCCCTCGCGTGGGGCCGGGAAACACCATATATTTT
-	TRBV14	TRBJ2-7	-	CASSPRSAGGEQYF	TGTGCCAGCAGCCCCCGGTCGGCGGGCGGCGAGCAGTACTTC
-	TRBV19	TRBJ2-3	-	CASVREVGTDTQYF	TGTGCCAGTGTCAGGGAGGTGGGCACAGATACGCAGTATTTT
-	TRBV3-1/TRBV3-2	TRBJ1-2	-	CASSQTGGYTF	TGTGCCAGCAGCCAGACTGGAGGCTACACCTTC
TRBD2	TRBV30	TRBJ2-1	once	CAWTLAGVPNEQFF	TGTGCCTGGACCCTAGCGGGGGTACCCAATGAGCAGTTCTTC
-	TRBV30	TRBJ1-4	-	CAWSDSVVGGELFF	TGTGCCTGGAGTGATTCGGTGGTAGGGGGGGAACTGTTTTTT
TRBD2	TRBV6-1	TRBJ2-7	once	CASSEVSWTSGSYEQYF	TGTGCCAGCAGTGAAGTAAGCTGGACTAGCGGTTCCTACGAGCAGTACTTC
TRBD1	TRBV11-2	TRBJ1-1	-	CASSPDRGMNTEAFF	TGTGCCAGCAGCCCGGACAGGGGAATGAACACTGAAGCTTTCTTT
-	TRBV7-3	TRBJ1-2	-	CASSLTASGGYTF	TGTGCCAGCAGCTTAACGGCCAGTGGTGGCTACACCTTC
-	TRBV18	TRBJ2-7	-	CASSPEGEQYF	TGTGCCAGCTCACCGGAGGGGGAGCAGTACTTC
-	TRBV5-8	TRBJ2-4	-	CASSPDPGLGIQYF	TGTGCCAGCAGCCCCGATCCGGGGTTGGGCATTCAGTACTTC
-	TRBV12-3/TRBV12-4	TRBJ1-2	-	CASSFVGEGYTF	TGTGCCAGCAGTTTCGTAGGGGAAGGCTACACCTTC
-	TRBV7-9	TRBJ2-2	-	CASSLQGLAGELFF	TGTGCCAGCAGCTTACAGGGTCTTGCCGGGGAGCTGTTTTTT